The 26 T cell receptor beta chains below come from one sample, sequenced in a study of T-cell reconstitution after alpha-beta-depleted transplantation in children. Preparing the TCRbeta library involved the use of unique molecular identifiers. One entry per CDR3 protein, called by TCRdb with MiXCR from the PCR reads. The data contain roughly 420,000 distinct CDR3 sequences, 15% to 20% of them singletons. The material was PBMCs, mostly from graft donor cells, obtained 360 days after TCRalphabeta/CD19-depleted stem cell transplant. The receptors stem from a boy under three years old who had a stem cell transplant for Wiskott-Aldrich syndrome, so the T cells may come from the graft donor.

The chain employs TRBV6-5 and TRBJ2-3; 8 bases match TRBD1. The germline V gene encodes CDR1 MNHEY and CDR2 SVGAGI. The CDR3 sequence is 15 residues long. Losses at the gene ends were 5 bases for V and 0 bases for J; bases not matched to a gene: 4. CDR3 residues: CASSRQGASTDTQYF. CDR3 coding DNA: TGTGCCAGCAGTCGTCAGGGGGCCAGCACAGATACGCAGTATTTT.

This chain links TRBV11-2 with TRBJ2-1; the D gene is possibly TRBD2 (6 bases). CDR1 is SGHAT, CDR2 FQNNGV, per germline. The CDR3 sequence is 13 residues long. Trimming pared 1 base from V and 10 bases from J, leaving 11 bases between. The CDR3 protein is CASSLGGLLEQFF. The CDR3 DNA is TGTGCCAGCAGCTTAGGGGGACTCTTGGAGCAGTTCTTC.

The chain employs TRBV25-1 and TRBJ2-2, with D perhaps given as TRBD1 or TRBD2 (5 bases each). The CDR3 length is 16 residues. The germline V and J ends were trimmed by 4 bases and 1 base, with 13 bases remaining between them. In germline, CDR1 is MGHDK, CDR2 SYGVNS. The CDR3: CASSVTGAGNTGELFF. The DNA of the CDR3 is TGTGCCAGCAGTGTTACCGGGGCAGGGAACACCGGGGAGCTGTTTTTT.

The chain recombines TRBV28 with TRBJ1-5; 10 nucleotides agree with TRBD1. V lost 5 bases to trimming and J lost 4 bases; unmatched junction nucleotides: 5. CDR1 and CDR2 (germline): MDHEN, SYDVKM. The CDR3 is made up of 15 amino acids. The DNA of the CDR3 is TGTGCCAGCAGTGGGGACAGGGGAAGAAATCAGCCCCAGCATTTT. Translated: CASSGDRGRNQPQHF.

The rearrangement uses TRBV29-1 and TRBJ2-3; maybe TRBD1 (6 bases). The length of the CDR3 is 12 residues. V lost 4 bases and J 6 bases, leaving 11 bases between the germline ends. CDR1 and CDR2 from the germline V gene are SQVTM and ANQGSEA. The CDR3 DNA sequence: TGCAGCGTTGGTGCAGGGGCTGATACGCAGTATTTT. This gives the protein CSVGAGADTQYF.

A few counts support this clonotype. The chain links TRBV7-8 to TRBJ2-7, with D possibly matching TRBD2 (6 bases). Trimming shortened V by 3 bases and J by 3 bases, and 12 bases separated the two germline ends. Per the germline V gene, CDR1 is SGHVS and CDR2 is FQNEAQ. The CDR3 loop spans 14 amino acids. This chain's CDR3 is CASSLTRSFYEQYF. Written as DNA, the CDR3 is TGTGCCAGCAGCTTGACTAGATCCTTCTACGAGCAGTACTTC.

The chain carries TRBV12-3 or TRBV12-4 and TRBJ2-6; D remains ambiguous. The CDR3 spans 14 residues. V dropped 5 bases and J dropped 3 bases, with 8 bases sitting between them. CDR3 in amino acids: CASSRWGGANVLTF. The DNA of the CDR3 is TGTGCCAGCAGTCGCTGGGGTGGGGCCAACGTCCTGACTTTC.

This clonotype was detected only a few times. The J gene is TRBJ2-7, the V gene TRBV6-1; 8 positions agree with TRBD1. The CDR3 has 13 residues. Trimming cost V 2 bases and J 6 bases; bases outside gene matches: 3. Germline CDR1 MNHNS, CDR2 SASEGT. CDR3 protein: CASSETQGAEQYF. CDR3 bases: TGTGCCAGCAGTGAAACCCAGGGGGCCGAGCAGTACTTC.

The chain has TRBV19 and TRBJ2-1; no definite D call. There are 13 residues in the CDR3. V was trimmed by 3 bases and J by 4 bases, leaving 7 bases between them. The germline V gene has CDR1 LNHDA and CDR2 SQIVND (reference sequence). As DNA, the CDR3 is TGTGCCAGTAGTATCGAAGTATACAATGAGCAGTTCTTC. The encoded protein is CASSIEVYNEQFF.

This clonotype occurred a few times. This chain uses TRBV6-2 or TRBV6-3 with TRBJ2-7, with 8 bases that match TRBD2. CDR3 length: 13 amino acids. J was trimmed by 2 bases and V by 6 bases; bases with no gene match: 3. The germline V gene has CDR1 MNHEY and CDR2 SVGEGT. CDR3 protein: CASSIGRAYEQYF. As DNA, the CDR3 is TGTGCCAGCAGCATCGGGAGGGCCTACGAGCAGTACTTC.

J is TRBJ1-5 and V is TRBV12-3 or TRBV12-4, with 7 bases identical to TRBD1. The CDR3 spans 14 residues. The V gene end was trimmed by 5 bases and the J gene end by 7 bases; junction bases not matched to a gene: 8. DNA for the CDR3: TGTGCCAGCAGTCGAAGACAGGGTGCCCAGCCCCAGCATTTT. Amino acid sequence: CASSRRQGAQPQHF.

The chain joins TRBV11-3 to TRBJ2-1, with D maybe TRBD2 (7 bases). The CDR3 has 16 residues. The germline CDR1 and CDR2 sequences are SGHNT and YENEEA. The V and J ends lost 3 bases and 4 bases respectively, with 16 bases between them. The CDR3 loop is CASSFPSSGTYNEQFF. The CDR3 DNA is TGTGCCAGCAGCTTCCCATCAAGCGGGACATACAATGAGCAGTTCTTC.

There are a few counts of this clonotype. The rearrangement uses TRBV5-1 and TRBJ2-3; D is possibly TRBD1 (6 bases). In germline, CDR1 is SGHRS, CDR2 YFSETQ. V was clipped by 2 bases and J by 4 bases, with 11 bases between them. The CDR3 has 14 amino acids. CDR3 residues: CASSLEGVADTQYF. Here the CDR3 DNA reads TGCGCCAGCAGCTTAGAGGGGGTGGCAGATACGCAGTATTTT.

The chain uses TRBV10-3 and TRBJ2-1, with D perhaps matching TRBD1 or TRBD2 (6 bases each). CDR1 is ENHRY and CDR2 is SYGVKD in the germline V gene. This CDR3 has 14 amino acids. V gave up 4 bases and J gave up 8 bases, with 15 bases separating them. The CDR3: CAISGTGAGDEQFF. The CDR3, as DNA: TGTGCCATCAGTGGAACGGGGGCCGGAGATGAGCAGTTCTTC.

This clonotype was counted only a few times. The chain is built from TRBV12-3 or TRBV12-4 and TRBJ2-3, with 12 bases matching TRBD2. The CDR3 contains 19 residues. The V segment lost 7 bases and the J segment 1 base; nucleotides outside the gene matches: 15. The CDR3 DNA reads as TGTGCCAGCACAAACACGAAGCTAGCGGGAGGGCCCGGCACAGATACGCAGTATTTT. Amino acids: CASTNTKLAGGPGTDTQYF.

CDR3 DNA sequence: TGTGCCAGCAGCTCCCTCGTCCGGGACAGGGTATACAATGAGCAGTTCTTC. This encodes CASSSLVRDRVYNEQFF. The rearrangement joins TRBV7-2 to TRBJ2-1; TRBD1 agrees at 9 bases. Germline CDR1 SGHTA, CDR2 FQGNSA. V lost 4 bases to trimming and J lost 4 bases; unmatched junction nucleotides: 11. The CDR3 has 17 residues.

This clonotype was observed a few times. The gene calls are TRBV9 and TRBJ1-1; D is unresolved. Germline CDR1 is SGDLS and CDR2 is YYNGEE. There are 15 residues in the CDR3. Deletions cut 2 bases from V and 0 bases from J, with 11 bases between. For the CDR3, the DNA is TGTGCCAGCAGCGTCCAGACAAACCTGAACACTGAAGCTTTCTTT. This codes for CASSVQTNLNTEAFF.

This chain connects TRBV29-1 to TRBJ2-5, with 13 bases matching TRBD2. Germline trimming cut 6 bases from V and 0 bases from J; bases unmatched to any gene: 7. The CDR3 totals 16 residues. Germline CDR1 reads SQVTM; CDR2 reads ANQGSEA. The CDR3 DNA sequence: TGCAGCGTCGCCGGGACTAGCGGGGTCTACCAAGAGACCCAGTACTTC. It translates to CSVAGTSGVYQETQYF.

This chain links TRBV20-1 with TRBJ2-1; possible D gene TRBD1, 5 bases. V dropped 4 bases and J dropped 6 bases, with 22 bases sitting between them. CDR3 length: 16 residues. Germline-derived CDR1 and CDR2 are DFQATT and SNEGSKA (reference sequence). CDR3 region: CSAIPPLPHRGNEQFF. For the CDR3, the DNA is TGCAGTGCTATTCCTCCACTACCCCATAGGGGCAATGAGCAGTTCTTC.

This clonotype was detected only a few times. The V gene is TRBV12-3 or TRBV12-4, the J gene TRBJ2-5; D may match TRBD1 or TRBD2 (5 bases each). Trimming removed 3 bases at V and 6 bases at J, with 14 bases between. The CDR3 is 14 amino acids. The CDR3 reads CASSFERGMQTQYF. CDR3 nucleotides: TGTGCCAGCAGTTTCGAGAGGGGAATGCAGACCCAGTACTTC.

This clonotype was observed a handful of times. This chain connects TRBV20-1 to TRBJ2-1; TRBD1 might be the D (6 bases). The CDR3 extends over 14 amino acids. V lost 0 bases, J lost 8 bases, and 14 bases lay in between. Germline V gene data show CDR1 as DFQATT and CDR2 as SNEGSKA (reference sequence). The CDR3 DNA sequence: TGCAGTGCTAGAGACGGACAGCGCCCATATGAGCAGTTCTTC. Encoded protein: CSARDGQRPYEQFF.

V gene TRBV2 combines with J gene TRBJ2-2; D possibly matches TRBD1 or TRBD2 (5 bases each). V shed 10 bases and J shed 1 base, with 16 bases lying between them. The germline V gene has CDR1 SNHLY and CDR2 FYNNEI. The CDR3 length is 15 residues. The CDR3 DNA sequence: TGTGCCATCCAGGTGGGACCCTGGAACACCGGGGAGCTGTTTTTT. This codes for CAIQVGPWNTGELFF.

This clonotype was detected a few times. The chain joins TRBV3-1 to TRBJ2-3; 12 bases fit TRBD2. V shed 0 bases and J 0 bases; nucleotides not matched to a gene: 4. The CDR3 loop spans 18 amino acids. Germline CDR1 LGHDT, CDR2 YNNKEL (reference sequence). CDR3 in amino acids: CASSQDRLAGGSTDTQYF. CDR3 coding DNA: TGTGCCAGCAGCCAAGATAGGCTAGCGGGGGGGAGCACAGATACGCAGTATTTT.

This sequence joins TRBV7-8 and TRBJ1-5, with 8 bases identical to TRBD1. The V and J ends lost 5 bases and 6 bases, in that order; junction bases with no gene match: 9. There are 15 residues in the CDR3. Germline CDR1 and CDR2: SGHVS and FQNEAQ. The CDR3 coding sequence is TGTGCCAGCAGCCCACCAGGGGGCCGCACTCAGCCCCAGCATTTT. Protein product: CASSPPGGRTQPQHF. Full variable domain (outside the CDR3, taken from reference TRBV7-8 and TRBJ1-5): GAGVSQSPRYKVAKRGQDVALRCDPISGHVSLFWYQQALGQGPEFLTYFQNEAQLDKSGLPSDRFFAERPEGSVSTLKIQRTQQEDSAVYLCASSPPGGRTQPQHFGDGTRLSIL.

This clonotype was seen a handful of times. V gene TRBV12-3 or TRBV12-4 combines with J gene TRBJ2-1; D unresolved. The CDR3 consists of 14 residues. V lost 5 bases and J 5 bases, leaving 13 bases between the germline ends. The DNA for the CDR3 is TGTGCCAGCAGTGCCCCCCGCGCAGACAATGAGCAGTTCTTC. It is translated as CASSAPRADNEQFF.

This clonotype occurred a few times. This rearrangement joins TRBV7-9 to TRBJ2-3; TRBD1 matches 9 bases. J gave up 5 bases and V 4 bases, and 7 bases lay outside the gene matches. CDR1 and CDR2 from the germline V gene are SEHNR and FQNEAQ (reference sequence). The CDR3 contains 15 residues. The CDR3 here is CASSSGGQGRDTQYF. In DNA, the CDR3 is TGTGCCAGCAGCTCCGGGGGACAGGGAAGAGATACGCAGTATTTT.